These 19 T cell receptor beta chains share one sample of origin, sequenced in a study of beta chain features in type 1 diabetes. General study points: Moderate but significant shortening of TCRB CDR3s was recorded in all four CD4+ subsets from Type 1 diabetes patients.

Every bit of the isolated RNA underwent reverse transcription, so sequencing read expressed TCRB transcripts. The assay was immunoSEQ multiplex PCR, and TCRdb's table has in-frame clones only and misses some. The table lists 300,000 to 450,000 clones, around 12% of them singletons. The antigens these receptors bind are not known. The sequenced material came from naive CD4+ T cells from blood. These receptors all stem from a woman between 18 and 30 years old with type 1 diabetes.

This clone was picked up a small number of times. V and J are TRBV10-3 and TRBJ2-1, with 9 bases identical to TRBD2. Per the germline V gene, CDR1 is ENHRY and CDR2 is SYGVKD. The ends lost 6 bases at V and 4 bases at J; junction bases unmatched: 7. This CDR3 is built from 15 residues. The DNA for the CDR3 is TGTGCCATCAGACCCTCTAGCGGGGAGTACAATGAGCAGTTCTTC. It yields the protein CAIRPSSGEYNEQFF.

The chain links TRBV7-9 to TRBJ1-3; 7 positions match TRBD1. V was clipped by 8 bases and J by 1 base; unmatched bases: 5. Germline V gene sequence: CDR1 SEHNR, CDR2 FQNEAQ (reference sequence). There are 14 residues in the CDR3. The CDR3 loop reads CASDRDRSGNTIYF. The CDR3 DNA sequence: TGTGCCAGCGACAGGGATAGATCTGGAAACACCATATATTTT.

This clone was seen a handful of times. The chain has TRBV18 and TRBJ2-5, with 8 nucleotides matching TRBD2. Germline-derived CDR1 and CDR2 are KGHSH and LQKENI. The J segment lost 10 bases and the V segment lost 3 bases, leaving 13 bases of the junction unmatched. The CDR3 length is 15 residues. The CDR3 DNA reads TGTGCCAGCTCACCGGGGGAGCTGATCAGCGGGGGCCAGTACTTC. Translating it yields CASSPGELISGGQYF.

The genes are TRBV7-9 and TRBJ2-3, with a weak D call TRBD1 (6 bases). This CDR3 spans 13 amino acids. V was trimmed by 8 bases and J by 0 bases, leaving 9 bases between them. Per the germline V gene, CDR1 is SEHNR and CDR2 is FQNEAQ (reference sequence). The CDR3 region is CASRDTSTDTQYF. CDR3 nucleotide sequence: TGTGCCAGCCGGGACACCAGCACAGATACGCAGTATTTT.

This clone occurred a few times. The J gene is TRBJ2-5, the V gene TRBV11-2; no reliable D call. Germline values: CDR1 SGHAT, CDR2 FQNNGV. V dropped 5 bases and J dropped 4 bases, with 14 bases sitting between them. CDR3 length: 14 amino acids. In DNA, the CDR3 is TGTGCCAGCAGCCCAATAGAAGAGCCAGAGACCCAGTACTTC. Translation gives CASSPIEEPETQYF.

V gene TRBV5-6 combines with J gene TRBJ2-1; 13 bases are shared with TRBD2. Trimming took 4 bases from V and 4 from J; bases not matched to a gene: 14. The CDR3 totals 19 residues. The germline V gene has CDR1 SGHDT and CDR2 YYEEEE. CDR3 sequence: CASSLGYTSGRAGYNEQFF. The CDR3 bases are TGTGCCAGCAGCCTCGGTTATACTAGCGGGAGGGCCGGGTACAATGAGCAGTTCTTC.

The chain recombines TRBV6-5 with TRBJ1-2, with 7 nucleotides matching TRBD1. The CDR3 is made up of 15 amino acids. Germline CDR1 MNHEY, CDR2 SVGAGI. V lost 6 bases, J lost 2 bases, and 9 bases stayed unmatched. CDR3 DNA: TGTGCCAGCAGCCCGTTAGAGGGGGCGAACTATGGCTACACCTTC. It yields the protein CASSPLEGANYGYTF.

V gene TRBV10-1 combines with J gene TRBJ2-5, with 12 bases identical to TRBD2. From germline, CDR1 is WNHNN and CDR2 SYGVQD (reference sequence). The V gene end was trimmed by 3 bases and the J gene end by 5 bases; junction bases not matched to a gene: 7. The CDR3 covers 16 residues. The CDR3 protein is CASSDQLAGGRETQYF. The CDR3 DNA sequence: TGCGCCAGCAGTGACCAACTAGCGGGGGGCCGGGAGACCCAGTACTTC.

This clone was counted only a few times. The rearrangement links TRBV7-2 to TRBJ2-1, with 11 bases that match TRBD2. Germline-derived CDR1 and CDR2 are SGHTA and FQGNSA. The CDR3 has 11 residues. The V gene end was trimmed by 5 bases and the J gene end by 15 bases; junction bases not matched to a gene: 3. CDR3 coding DNA: TGTGCCAGCAGCATTAGCGGGGGGGCGTTCTTC. It codes for CASSISGGAFF.

The rearrangement joins TRBV15 to TRBJ2-4; D is unresolved. The CDR3 covers 13 residues. Per germline, CDR1 LNHNV and CDR2 YYDKDF (reference sequence). V dropped 8 bases and J dropped 0 bases, with 8 bases sitting between them. CDR3 amino acids: CATAQAAKNIQYF. CDR3 in DNA: TGTGCCACCGCTCAGGCAGCCAAAAACATTCAGTACTTC.

V gene TRBV6-5 combines with J gene TRBJ2-7; the D is unclear. Germline CDR1 and CDR2: MNHEY and SVGAGI. This CDR3 contains 14 residues. V lost 0 bases to trimming and J lost 2 bases, with 8 bases between them. CDR3 DNA sequence: TGTGCCAGCAGTTACTCTCGGAGTCCCTACGAGCAGTACTTC. Amino acid sequence: CASSYSRSPYEQYF.

This clone was seen only a few times. The chain has TRBV9 and TRBJ2-2; D is undetermined. The CDR3 runs 16 residues. CDR1 is SGDLS, CDR2 YYNGEE, per germline. Trimming stripped 5 bases from V and 0 bases from J, with 14 bases between. Here the CDR3 DNA reads TGTGCCAGCAGTCCGTCCCTTTTCGCGAACACCGGGGAGCTGTTTTTT. This gives the protein CASSPSLFANTGELFF.

This clone came up a few times. The genes are TRBV28 and TRBJ2-5, with D possibly being TRBD1 (6 bases). Trimming took off 5 bases at V and 2 bases at J, with 12 bases between the two ends. CDR3 length: 14 amino acids. Germline-derived CDR1 and CDR2 are MDHEN and SYDVKM. CDR3 residues: CASSNGQIQETQYF. Here the CDR3 DNA reads TGTGCCAGCAGTAATGGACAGATACAAGAGACCCAGTACTTC.

This clone was counted a single time. The V gene is TRBV6-6, the J gene TRBJ2-1, with D unclear. The CDR3 contains 11 residues. The germline V gene has CDR1 MNHNY and CDR2 SVGAGI (reference sequence). V lost 7 bases to trimming and J lost 9 bases, with 10 bases between them. In nucleotides, the CDR3 is TGTGCCAGCAACACAAGAGGTGAGCAGTTCTTC. Encoded protein: CASNTRGEQFF.

The chain employs TRBV7-2 and TRBJ1-3; no reliable D call. V was clipped by 5 bases and J by 4 bases, with 15 bases between them. The CDR3 sequence is 15 residues long. Germline CDR1 is SGHTA and CDR2 is FQGNSA. In DNA, the CDR3 is TGTGCCAGCAGCGCCTCGACGGGCGGGGGAAACACCATATATTTT. It yields the protein CASSASTGGGNTIYF.

V and J are TRBV6-5 and TRBJ2-7, with D hard to call. V gave up 4 bases and J gave up 2 bases, with 15 bases separating them. CDR3 length: 15 residues. The V gene's germline CDR1 is MNHEY and CDR2 SVGAGI. Written as DNA, the CDR3 is TGTGCCAGCAGTTCCATAAGTAGCTTACCCTACGAGCAGTACTTC. Translated, it gives CASSSISSLPYEQYF.

This clone was observed a few times. This chain connects TRBV6-5 to TRBJ1-3; D unclear. Trimming left V 6 bases short and J 0 bases short, with 12 bases between. Germline CDR1 MNHEY, CDR2 SVGAGI. The length of the CDR3 is 15 residues. The CDR3 bases are TGTGCCAGCAGCCACCGGAGGGCCTCTGGAAACACCATATATTTT. Residues: CASSHRRASGNTIYF.

This clone was seen only a few times. The chain carries TRBV9 and TRBJ1-1, with a weak D call TRBD1 (6 bases). The germline V and J ends were trimmed by 3 bases and 3 bases, with 18 bases remaining between them. Germline loops: CDR1 SGDLS, CDR2 YYNGEE. The CDR3 extends over 16 amino acids. The CDR3 here is CASSEGVGRDDTEAFF. For the CDR3, the DNA is TGTGCCAGCAGCGAGGGGGTGGGCAGGGACGACACTGAAGCTTTCTTT. Using reference TRBV9 and TRBJ1-1 for the parts outside the CDR3, the full variable domain is DSGVTQTPKHLITATGQRVTLRCSPRSGDLSVYWYQQSLDQGLQFLIQYYNGEERAKGNILERFSAQQFPDLHSELNLSSLELGDSALYFCASSEGVGRDDTEAFFGQGTRLTVV.

The J gene is TRBJ1-5, the V gene TRBV7-2, with D unclear. With 5 bases removed from V and 0 bases from J, the gap between germline ends came to 14 bases. Per the germline V gene, CDR1 is SGHTA and CDR2 is FQGNSA. CDR3 length: 16 residues. The CDR3 here is CASSPYLNPSNQPQHF. CDR3 bases: TGTGCCAGCAGCCCCTACCTGAACCCTAGCAATCAGCCCCAGCATTTT.